This is a list of T cell receptor beta chains from one sample in a study of blood T cell repertoires in COVID-19. Some clones are missing from TCRdb's copy, which holds only in-frame ones; the method was immunoSEQ multiplex PCR. The table includes 80,000 to 100,000 clones, 65% to 85% detected once. Sample: peripheral blood. The receptor set was obtained from a man aged 55 to 70 with acute or convalescent COVID-19. Both conserved end residues are part of each CDR3. D genes are given only for firm matches. Size is stated for part of the rows, as once, few or many counts, or as a class when the clone is expanded.

-	-	TRBV11-2	TRBJ2-3	CASSPERGDTQYF	TGTGCCAGCAGCCCCGAGAGGGGGGATACGCAGTATTTT
TRBD1	-	TRBV2	TRBJ1-4	CASSDMPTGQDEKLFF	TGTGCCAGCAGTGATATGCCCACAGGACAGGATGAAAAACTGTTTTTT
-	few	TRBV2	TRBJ2-7	CASRATGVYEQYF	TGTGCCAGCAGGGCCACGGGAGTCTACGAGCAGTACTTC
-	once	TRBV6-2/TRBV6-3	TRBJ1-5	CASSYVAGRFSNQPQHF	TGTGCCAGCAGTTACGTGGCAGGGAGGTTTAGCAATCAGCCCCAGCATTTT
-	-	TRBV21-1	TRBJ2-1	CASFPGHCSYNEQFF	TGTGCCAGCTTCCCGGGACACTGCTCCTACAATGAGCAGTTCTTC
-	-	TRBV19	TRBJ1-4	CASRLEGREKLFF	TGTGCCAGTAGGCTGGAGGGTAGGGAAAAACTGTTTTTT
TRBD2	-	TRBV18	TRBJ2-5	CASSNREGSRGETQYF	TGTGCCAGCTCGAACCGGGAGGGCTCTCGGGGAGAGACCCAGTACTTC
TRBD1	-	TRBV4-3	TRBJ1-3	CASSQEYRGAGNTIYF	TGCGCCAGCAGCCAAGAATACAGGGGTGCGGGAAACACCATATATTTT
-	-	TRBV19	TRBJ2-1	CASSTHGESSYNEQFF	TGTGCCAGTAGTACACACGGGGAGAGCTCCTACAATGAGCAGTTCTTC
TRBD2	-	TRBV5-1	TRBJ2-1	CASSLREGSYNEQFF	TGCGCCAGCAGCTTGCGGGAGGGCTCCTACAATGAGCAGTTCTTC
-	-	TRBV19	TRBJ1-5	CASSPETGNQPQHF	TGTGCCAGTAGTCCTGAAACAGGGAATCAGCCCCAGCATTTT
-	-	TRBV6-6	TRBJ2-2	CASRFLPAGTGELFF	TGTGCCAGCAGGTTTTTACCGGCCGGGACCGGGGAGCTGTTTTTT
TRBD2	-	TRBV29-1	TRBJ2-7	CSVTAGGPFEQYF	TGCAGCGTCACAGCGGGAGGTCCTTTCGAGCAGTACTTC
TRBD1	-	TRBV6-6	TRBJ2-7	CASSYSLTGAYEQYF	TGTGCCAGCAGTTACTCGCTGACAGGGGCCTACGAGCAGTACTTC
-	-	TRBV30	TRBJ1-3	CASSGVGRLGNTIYF	TGTGCCAGTTCTGGGGTTGGGAGACTTGGAAACACCATATATTTT
-	few	TRBV7-9	TRBJ1-3	CASSSQGAGNTIYF	TGTGCCAGCAGCTCTCAGGGTGCTGGAAACACCATATATTTT
TRBD1	-	TRBV12-3/TRBV12-4	TRBJ1-4	CASSHDNRGGLFF	TGTGCCAGCAGTCATGATAACAGGGGGGGACTGTTTTTT
TRBD2	few	TRBV5-6	TRBJ2-1	CASSLVSSGTNEQFF	TGTGCCAGCAGCTTGGTTTCTAGCGGTACCAATGAGCAGTTCTTC
TRBD2	once	TRBV19	TRBJ2-3	CASSKGLAGVASTDTQYF	TGTGCCAGTAGTAAGGGACTAGCGGGAGTCGCGAGCACAGATACGCAGTATTTT
-	once	TRBV15	TRBJ2-7	CATSRDPTRIPHEQYF	TGTGCCACCAGCAGAGATCCCACTAGGATCCCCCACGAGCAGTACTTC
-	-	TRBV7-3	TRBJ1-1	CASSSVGGANTEAFF	TGTGCCAGCAGCTCCGTAGGCGGGGCGAACACTGAAGCTTTCTTT
TRBD1	-	TRBV2	TRBJ1-5	CASSEGQGYQPQHF	TGTGCCAGCAGCGAAGGACAGGGGTATCAGCCCCAGCATTTT
TRBD2	few	TRBV28	TRBJ2-7	CASSPVAGASEQYF	TGTGCCAGCAGTCCCGTAGCGGGAGCGAGCGAGCAGTACTTC
-	few	TRBV10-1	TRBJ2-2	CASRPGGNTGELFF	TGCGCCAGCAGGCCCGGGGGGAACACCGGGGAGCTGTTTTTT
TRBD1	once	TRBV18	TRBJ1-1	CASSRQGVVNTEAFF	TGTGCCAGCTCTCGACAGGGAGTGGTGAACACTGAAGCTTTCTTT
TRBD1	-	TRBV7-6	TRBJ2-1	CASSNRDRSVF	TGTGCCAGCAGTAACCGGGACAGGTCGGTCTTC
TRBD1	once	TRBV6-1	TRBJ1-5	CASSEGGTGSGFFGQPQHF	TGTGCCAGCAGTGAAGGGGGGACAGGGTCCGGATTTTTTGGGCAGCCCCAGCATTTT
TRBD1	-	TRBV11-2	TRBJ2-5	CASSPGQGETQYF	TGTGCCAGCAGCCCTGGACAGGGGGAGACCCAGTACTTC
TRBD1	-	TRBV10-3	TRBJ2-7	CAISEGTGRGEQYF	TGTGCCATCAGTGAGGGGACAGGGAGGGGCGAGCAGTACTTC
-	-	TRBV12-3/TRBV12-4	TRBJ1-4	CASSPWTVGELFF	TGTGCCAGCAGCCCCTGGACAGTGGGGGAACTGTTTTTT
-	-	TRBV3-1/TRBV3-2	TRBJ2-1	CASSQKTSMAVQFF	TGTGCCAGCAGCCAAAAGACCTCTATGGCGGTGCAGTTCTTC
-	-	TRBV7-9	TRBJ2-5	CASSLRGAPQETQYF	TGTGCCAGCAGCTTACGGGGGGCCCCGCAAGAGACCCAGTACTTC
-	-	TRBV2	TRBJ2-1	CASSAPGQVQPYNEQFF	TGTGCCAGCAGCGCTCCAGGACAAGTACAGCCCTACAATGAGCAGTTCTTC
-	-	TRBV6-2/TRBV6-3	TRBJ2-1	CASSYSPGINEQFF	TGTGCCAGCAGTTACTCGCCTGGCATCAATGAGCAGTTCTTC
-	-	TRBV7-8	TRBJ2-2	CASSNEKYTGELFF	TGTGCCAGCAGTAACGAGAAGTACACCGGGGAGCTGTTTTTT
-	-	TRBV7-2	TRBJ2-7	CASSLVAHSYEQYF	TGTGCCAGCAGCTTAGTGGCCCACTCCTACGAGCAGTACTTC
-	-	TRBV11-2	TRBJ2-3	CASSSPGLGLYTDTQYF	TGTGCCAGCAGCTCCCCAGGCTTAGGTCTCTACACAGATACGCAGTATTTT
TRBD2	-	TRBV6-2/TRBV6-3	TRBJ2-1	CASSYVAGGGYNEQFF	TGTGCCAGCAGTTACGTAGCGGGAGGGGGCTACAATGAGCAGTTCTTC
-	-	TRBV10-2	TRBJ2-5	CASSEIQGISQYF	TGCGCCAGCAGTGAAATACAGGGCATTTCCCAGTACTTC
-	-	TRBV3-1/TRBV3-2	TRBJ2-7	CASSQDGGRPSWEF	TGTGCCAGCAGCCAAGATGGGGGCAGGCCCAGCTGGGAGTTC
-	-	TRBV14	TRBJ2-5	CASSQDLGAIQETQYF	TGTGCCAGCAGCCAAGATCTGGGGGCCATACAAGAGACCCAGTACTTC
-	-	TRBV5-4	TRBJ1-5	CASSLGTEPVQPQHF	TGTGCCAGCAGCTTGGGGACAGAACCTGTTCAGCCCCAGCATTTT
-	-	TRBV4-3	TRBJ2-3	CASSQDIGWEFTDTQYF	TGCGCCAGCAGCCAAGATATCGGCTGGGAGTTCACAGATACGCAGTATTTT
TRBD1	-	TRBV18	TRBJ2-7	CASSQNTGVRYEQYF	TGTGCCAGCTCACAAAATACAGGGGTTCGGTACGAGCAGTACTTC
-	once	TRBV18	TRBJ1-2	CASSPATGHGFGYTF	TGTGCCAGCTCACCGGCTACAGGGCACGGTTTTGGCTACACCTTC
TRBD2	-	TRBV18	TRBJ2-3	CASSRTSGGLSSTDTQYF	TGTGCCAGCTCACGTACTAGCGGGGGACTATCTAGCACAGATACGCAGTATTTT
-	-	TRBV6-5	TRBJ2-7	CASSYSLRTDSEQYF	TGTGCCAGCAGTTACTCCCTAAGGACAGACTCCGAGCAGTACTTC
TRBD1	-	TRBV27	TRBJ1-2	CASTGRPGTGDGYTF	TGTGCCAGCACAGGGAGACCCGGGACAGGGGATGGCTACACCTTC
TRBD1	once	TRBV5-5	TRBJ1-1	CASSLGGTGNTEAFF	TGTGCCAGCAGCTTGGGGGGGACAGGGAACACTGAAGCTTTCTTT
-	-	TRBV7-2	TRBJ1-2	CASMGGPANYGYTF	TGTGCCAGCATGGGGGGGCCGGCAAACTATGGCTACACCTTC
-	-	TRBV5-1	TRBJ1-1	CASSPGRENTEAFF	TGCGCCAGCAGCCCCGGACGGGAGAACACTGAAGCTTTCTTT